This T cell receptor beta chain is drawn from a study of cytomegalovirus exposure and HLA in healthy donors. This CDR3 has 14 amino acids. V lost 1 base and J lost 7; bases outside the gene matches: 4. Per the germline V gene, CDR1 is MGHRA and CDR2 is YSYEKL. PCR primers comprised 60 Vbeta and 13 Jbeta primers. Here immunoSEQ multiplex PCR was the method, and the copy in TCRdb shows in-frame clones only, minus some. The data show about 120,000 clones, under 80% seen once. Findings and limits, study-wide: About 87% or about 30% of the time was how often most TCR beta V segments were productive, according to an earlier analysis. Indistinguishable V segments, including TRBV6-2 and TRBV6-3, were excluded.

This clone was picked up a small number of times. Antigen unknown. This clonotype was obtained from a man aged 55 to 70 in good health and CMV-seropositive. The sequencing sample was made of PBMCs. The V gene is TRBV4-1, the J gene TRBJ1-2; TRBD1 aligns across 9 bases. In DNA, the CDR3 is TGCGCCAGCAGCCAAGCGAGACAGGGGGTTGGCTACACCTTC. This encodes CASSQARQGVGYTF.